This T cell receptor beta chain originates from a study of T cell responses to AZD1222 COVID-19 vaccine. Sequencing used immunoSEQ multiplex PCR; TCRdb keeps in-frame clones, though not all of them. Of 45,000 to 55,000 clones detected, 79% appear once; the ten largest clones hold approximately 22%. Of note for this clone: Its specificity is unknown.

From germline, CDR1 is LGHDT and CDR2 YNNKEL (reference sequence). V dropped 4 bases and J dropped 0; count of bases not matched to a gene: 5. The length of the CDR3 is 15 residues. Study-wide findings and caveats: Reportedly, nearly half of unique spike TCRs recognized epitopes outside B.1.351/B.1.1.7 mutations.

The sequencing here drew on peripheral blood, taken on day 0 of MenACWY control vaccination. The V gene is TRBV3-1 (or the pseudogene TRBV3-2), the J gene TRBJ1-2; 7 positions agree with TRBD1. This receptor was obtained from an adult in good health. CDR3: CASSRKGATNYGYTF. The CDR3 coding sequence is TGTGCCAGCAGCCGGAAGGGGGCGACTAACTATGGCTACACCTTC.